This TCR delta chain came from a study of intestinal T cells in coeliac disease (dated by TCRdb to 2018 to 2021). As for the study more broadly: In the TRG cohort, coeliac patients were much younger than controls, with a mean age of 16.0 years compared with about 56 years. A second, larger TCR-gamma (TRG) cohort comprised duodenal biopsies from about 35 coeliac disease patients and some 21 non-coeliac controls. All coeliac patients in the TRD cohort had raised anti-tissue transglutaminase antibodies, while no controls did. The TCR-delta (TRD) cohort included duodenal biopsies from 11 coeliac disease patients and 11 non-coeliac controls. The paper as a whole reports these results and caveats: All 20 or so biopsies in training were correctly classified by TRD kmer-based clustering, and a leave-one-out accuracy of roughly 91% was reported. Repeated CDR3 amino acid sequences could not be distinguished from PCR duplicates. FFPE-derived DNA was found to be relatively degraded, and loss of a proportion of TCR sequences in each sample was likely caused by this degradation. A significant age difference was observed between coeliac and control groups, although significant classification was not yielded by an age-split analysis. Of 54 biopsies, approximately 51 (approximately 94%) were correctly classified by TRG clustering, which had a reported leave-one-out accuracy of about 87%.

By sample share, this clone is large (0.1 to 1%). What this receptor recognizes is not known. Base qualities are not recorded, but no much larger clone differs from it by a single base. The library was prepared using multiplex PCR. Using the Biomed-2 kit, bulk amplification of TRD repertoires was done from roughly 160 ng of biopsy DNA. Purified TRD amplicons were pooled in equal amounts into an approximately 4.2 nM library before sequencing. TRD libraries were sequenced on an Illumina MiSeq using v3 chemistry with 2 x 300 cycles. The paper's data handling went like this. FastX discarded any read in which over 10% of nucleotides had a quality score below the third quartile for that patient. Alignment of reads was performed with IMGT/HighV-QUEST so that V, D and J genes were assigned, CDR3 regions were identified and functionality was assessed. After the sequences were translated into amino acids, every sequence predicted to be non-functional was thrown out. CDR3s were split into kmers, with and without positional annotation; kmer frequencies underwent PCA, and samples were clustered using all 1023 combinations of PCs 1-10. Classification was validated by leave-one-out cross-validation, in which parameters were re-optimised on the remaining samples each time. Shannon diversity was calculated with the vegan R package from repeated random subsamples, each the size of the lowest read count. TCRdb reanalyzed the public reads with the CATT caller, and identical DNA sequences were merged afterwards. In this record, the V and J calls reflect TCRdb's handling and not the investigators' own analysis. In all, the sample holds more than 1,300 delta-chain clones, and 69% of those were seen once. Jointly, the top ten make up about 20% of the sample.

Genomic DNA was extracted with the QIAamp DNA FFPE tissue kit from ten 5-um FFPE scrolls per case. To test whether coeliac disease could be classified from the TCR repertoire, the study used duodenal biopsies that were formalin-fixed paraffin-embedded, fully anonymised, and surplus to diagnostic needs. Sequencing input: a duodenal biopsy. This TCR derives from a human donor with celiac disease.

CDR3 loop: CALGVTFLLHYWGIYTDKLIF. The DNA sequence is TGTGCTCTTGGGGTAACCTTCCTACTCCACTACTGGGGGATCTACACCGATAAACTCATCTTT. In this chain, TRDV1 is recombined with TRDJ1, with TRDD3 as a weak D call on 10 bases. CDR1 and CDR2, looked up from the germline V gene, are TSWWSYY and QGS. Counted from cysteine to phenylalanine, this CDR3 has 21 amino acids. Only the CDR3 DNA stays, 63 bases, in frame from base 1. V is shortened by 4 bases, J by 0 bases, and the region joining them spans 30 bases.